These T cell receptor beta chains were read from a single sample in a study of PD-1 blockade in classical Hodgkin lymphoma. Clones were read by immunoSEQ multiplex PCR, and TCRdb kept only the in-frame ones, dropping some. The repertoire consists of some 20,000 clones, with around 82% occurring once and the leading ten covering 22%. Source: peripheral blood mononuclear cells (PBMCs), taken before the fourth cycle of nivolumab. The receptor set was obtained from a human donor with classical Hodgkin lymphoma. Both conserved end residues are part of each CDR3. A D gene is named only where the DNA matches it firmly. Size tells how often a clone was seen (once, few, many) or the class of an expanded clone, and some rows leave it out.

v_gene	abundance	d_gene	j_gene	CDR3nt	CDR3aa
TRBV29-1	.	.	TRBJ2-7	TGCAGCAGAGAGTGGGGGAAGAGGTACTTC	CSREWGKRYF
TRBV5-8	once	.	TRBJ1-2	TGTGCCAGCAGCCATTCCGGGCAGTGGGGATATGGCTACACCTTC	CASSHSGQWGYGYTF
TRBV7-7	.	.	TRBJ2-7	TGTGCTAGCAGCCCCTCCTGGGGGACAAGCGAGCAGTACTTC	CASSPSWGTSEQYF
TRBV5-1	.	.	TRBJ2-2	TGCGCCAGCAGCTTGGATCCGGGGGCCACCGGGGAGCTGTTTTTT	CASSLDPGATGELFF
TRBV19	.	.	TRBJ2-5	TGTGCCAGTAGTATGGGAGTGGAGGCGTCATACCAAGAGACCCAGTACTTC	CASSMGVEASYQETQYF
TRBV2	.	TRBD2	TRBJ2-1	TGTGCCAGCAGTCTAAGGACTAGCGGAGCCGAGCAGTTCTTC	CASSLRTSGAEQFF
TRBV6-4	.	.	TRBJ2-3	TGTGCCAGCAGTGACTCCGGGGCTGTTGATACGCAGTATTTT	CASSDSGAVDTQYF
TRBV5-1	.	TRBD1	TRBJ1-2	TGCGCCAGCAGCTTATCGGACAGGGGGCTGTCTGGCTACACCTTC	CASSLSDRGLSGYTF
TRBV28	.	.	TRBJ1-6	TGTGCCAGCAGTTTAGCCGCGGTAGGGTCACCCCTCCACTTT	CASSLAAVGSPLHF
TRBV19	.	.	TRBJ1-5	TGTGCCGTATCGGAACAGGGTCTCTATCAGCCCCAGCATTTT	CAVSEQGLYQPQHF
TRBV2	.	.	TRBJ1-1	TGTGCCAGCACCTTCTCGGCAGTTTTTAGGCACACTGAAGCTTTCTTT	CASTFSAVFRHTEAFF
TRBV2	.	.	TRBJ2-2	TGTGCCAGCAGTGAAGCGAGGATAGGAGGGAACACCGGGGAGCTGTTTTTT	CASSEARIGGNTGELFF
TRBV27	.	.	TRBJ2-5	TGTGCCAGCAGTTTCTCCCGCGGGATAAATCTTAGATACCAAGAGACCCAGTACTTC	CASSFSRGINLRYQETQYF
TRBV11-3	.	.	TRBJ1-4	TGTGCCAGCAGCTTAGCTACCGCGGGAGTTAATGAAAAACTGTTTTTT	CASSLATAGVNEKLFF
TRBV7-9	.	.	TRBJ2-3	TGTGCCAGCAGCTTTATCACAGATACGCAGTATTTT	CASSFITDTQYF
TRBV2	.	.	TRBJ1-2	TGTGCCAGCGCGATTGGGGTTGCTAGTGTCACCTTC	CASAIGVASVTF
TRBV9	few	.	TRBJ1-3	TGTGCCAGCAGCCCGGGGTTAGGGGGTGGAAACACCATATATTTT	CASSPGLGGGNTIYF
TRBV5-4	once	.	TRBJ1-4	TGTGCCAGCAGCTTGGCCGGGTGGGGCGAGAAAAAACTGTTTTTT	CASSLAGWGEKKLFF
TRBV4-3	.	TRBD1	TRBJ1-1	TGCGCCAGCAGTACAACAGGGGGCGGAGGTGCTTTCTTT	CASSTTGGGGAFF
TRBV5-5	.	.	TRBJ1-5	TGTGCCAGCAGCTCATATATAATGGTTCAGCCCCAGCATTTT	CASSSYIMVQPQHF
TRBV5-1	.	.	TRBJ2-5	TGCGCCAGCAGCTTTGGACAGCTCCAAGAGACCCAGTACTTC	CASSFGQLQETQYF
TRBV11-2	.	TRBD2	TRBJ2-1	TGTGCCAGCAGCCCTTCACTAGCGGGAGGAGGTGAGCAGTTCTTC	CASSPSLAGGGEQFF
TRBV2	.	.	TRBJ1-5	TGTGCCAGCAGTGAAGGACACAATAGCAATCAGCCCCAGCATTTT	CASSEGHNSNQPQHF
TRBV2	.	.	TRBJ1-4	TGTGCCAGCAGTAGGGACCGGGGGGCTAATGAAAAACTGTTTTTT	CASSRDRGANEKLFF
TRBV19	once	.	TRBJ2-5	TGTGCCAGTAGTATAATAGCGGAAGAGACCCAGTACTTC	CASSIIAEETQYF
TRBV5-1	.	.	TRBJ2-3	TGCGCCAGCAGATCCGACTTGGGCATTCTGACAGATACGCAGTATTTT	CASRSDLGILTDTQYF
TRBV28	.	.	TRBJ1-4	TGTGCCACCGGAGGGGTAGGGACCGGTGAAAAACTGTTTTTT	CATGGVGTGEKLFF
TRBV30	once	TRBD1	TRBJ2-7	TGTGCCTGGACCGGACAGGGGTTTTACGAGCAGTACTTC	CAWTGQGFYEQYF
TRBV5-6	.	TRBD1	TRBJ1-6	TGTGCCAGCAGCTACCGAACCGGGACAGGGGATAATTCACCCCTCCACTTT	CASSYRTGTGDNSPLHF
TRBV10-2	once	.	TRBJ1-2	TGCGCCAGTACACCAGGGGAAGGTGGCTACACCTTC	CASTPGEGGYTF
TRBV11-2	.	.	TRBJ1-1	TGTGCCAGCAGACAGGAGTGGTGGCTGGGGGGGAGTGTGAACACTGAAGCTTTCTTT	CASRQEWWLGGSVNTEAFF
TRBV4-3	.	TRBD2	TRBJ2-7	TGCGCCAGCAGCCAGGAACTAGCGGTACCCTACGAGCAGTACTTC	CASSQELAVPYEQYF
TRBV1	.	.	TRBJ1-1	TGCACCAGCAGCCAAGAGGGTGACTTGTTCCAAATGAACACTGAAGCTTTCTTT	CTSSQEGDLFQMNTEAFF
TRBV4-1	.	.	TRBJ1-1	TGCGCCAGCAGCATGGCACAGGGACACACTGAAGCTTTCTTT	CASSMAQGHTEAFF
TRBV5-6	once	.	TRBJ2-1	TGTGCCAGCAGCTTGGCAGATAGTCGCAATGAGCAGTTCTTC	CASSLADSRNEQFF
TRBV2	.	.	TRBJ1-5	TGTGCCAGCAAGGAGGGGGGCAATCAGCCCCAGCATTTT	CASKEGGNQPQHF
TRBV27	few	.	TRBJ1-5	TGTGCCAGCAGTTTTCGAATGGGCAGACAGCCCCAGCATTTT	CASSFRMGRQPQHF
TRBV18	few	.	TRBJ1-6	TGTGCCAGCTCACCAAAAAAGGGATCACCCCTCCACTTT	CASSPKKGSPLHF
TRBV5-4	.	.	TRBJ2-2	TGTGCCAGCAGCTTGGCGGGGGTTGTAACCGGGGAGCTGTTTTTT	CASSLAGVVTGELFF
TRBV5-1	.	.	TRBJ2-7	TGCGCCAGCAGCTTCGAGGGAGGTTTAACCTACGAGCAGTACTTC	CASSFEGGLTYEQYF